This T cell receptor beta chain is drawn from a study of post-analysis software for immune sequencing data. This CDR3 contains 13 residues. Germline assignment: CDR1 PRHDT and CDR2 FYEKMQ (reference sequence). With 8 bases removed from V and 7 bases from J, the gap between germline ends came to 15 bases. As regards this clonotype: What it binds is not known.

Findings and caveats of the study: TRBV segments more frequent in patients than in controls numbered a few and included TRBV5-6, TRBV5-1 and TRBV20-1. The normalized Chao1 diversity of multiple sclerosis patients was significantly lower than that of controls.

TCR beta cDNA libraries included unique molecular identifiers. The yield from roughly 1 to 10 million T cells was roughly 0.5 million cDNA molecules in total. MiXCR was run by TCRdb on the PCR reads, yielding one entry per CDR3 protein. The repertoire has 650,000 to 900,000 distinct CDR3 sequences, around 46% of them found once; the top ten carry 4% to 5%. Sequenced input: blood. The rearrangement joins TRBV13 to TRBJ2-1, with D possibly being TRBD2 (5 bases). The receptor comes from a girl between 5 and 17 years old with multiple sclerosis. The CDR3 protein is CASLIALGNEQFF. The DNA for the CDR3 is TGTGCCAGCTTGATAGCGCTTGGGAATGAGCAGTTCTTC. Full variable domain (rest looked up from reference TRBV13 and TRBJ2-1): AAGVIQSPRHLIKEKRETATLKCYPIPRHDTVYWYQQGPGQDPQFLISFYEKMQSDKGSIPDRFSAQQFSDYHSELNMSSLELGDSALYFCASLIALGNEQFFGPGTRLTVL.